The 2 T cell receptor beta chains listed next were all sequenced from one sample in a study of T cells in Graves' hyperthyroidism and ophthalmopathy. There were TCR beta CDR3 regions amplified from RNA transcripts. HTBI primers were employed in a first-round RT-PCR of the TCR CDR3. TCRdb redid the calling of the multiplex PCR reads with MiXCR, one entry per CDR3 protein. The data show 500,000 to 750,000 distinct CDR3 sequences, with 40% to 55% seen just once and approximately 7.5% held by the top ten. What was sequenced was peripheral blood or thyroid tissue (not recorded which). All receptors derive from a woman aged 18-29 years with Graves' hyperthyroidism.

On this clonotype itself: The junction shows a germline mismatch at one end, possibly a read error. Here the CDR3 DNA reads TGTGCCGGCTCCCCCGCTAATTCACCCCCCCACTTT. Protein product: CAGSPANSPPHF. The chain uses TRBV7-9 and TRBJ1-6; the D is unclear. The CDR3 is made up of 12 amino acids. The V gene's germline CDR1 is SEHNR and CDR2 FQNEAQ (reference sequence).

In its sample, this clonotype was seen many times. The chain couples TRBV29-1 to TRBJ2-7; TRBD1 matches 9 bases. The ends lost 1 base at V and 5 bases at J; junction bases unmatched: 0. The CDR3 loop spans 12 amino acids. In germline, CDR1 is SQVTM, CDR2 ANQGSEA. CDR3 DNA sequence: TGCAGCGTTGAAGGGGACAGGGACGAGCAGTACTTC. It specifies CSVEGDRDEQYF.